The present entry profiles one T cell receptor beta chain with its context. No antigen is known for it. No much larger clone is present one base from it, and per-base qualities are unavailable. V and J lose 0 bases and 10 bases, and a span of 13 bases separates them. Including the terminal cysteine and phenylalanine, the CDR3 comprises 13 residues. Only the CDR3 portion is preserved as DNA: 39 bases, with reading frame beginning at the first base. For CDR1 and CDR2, the germline V gene (reference sequence) lists DFQATT and SNEGSKA. These data originate in a study of identical twins' blood T cells (dated by TCRdb to 2013 to 2014). With respect to the entire study: The approximately 12 libraries, six for the alpha chain and six for the beta chain, together yielded some 48 million Illumina reads. To assess how genetics influences repertoire formation, the study used next-generation sequencing to compare the TCR alpha and beta chain repertoires of three pairs of monozygous twins. General findings and caveats noted by the study authors: Because the twins were reared together, environmental influences could not be excluded as an explanation for twin similarity. Independent studies were stated to be required to validate the proposed role of the TCRalpha J segment in MHC recognition during thymic selection. How many CDR3 clonotypes two donors shared depended mainly on the product of their cloneset sizes, and the twins did not clearly stray from this trend. V gene usage, even among non-selected out-of-frame TCRbeta clonotypes, was reported to be markedly more similar within twin pairs than between unrelated donors. Among the most abundant TCRbeta clonotypes, each donor shared more CDR3 sequences with her twin than with unrelated donors.

Library generation was performed with 5' RACE. The run used an Illumina Genome Analyzer IIx. To prepare the RNA-based TCR cDNA libraries, a previously described protocol was followed, with several modifications. To prevent cross-contamination, barcodes specific to each sample were added to both ends of every TCR cDNA library during cDNA synthesis and amplification. As for the authors' bioinformatics: Each library contained about 2.2 to 4 million CDR3-containing reads, and somewhere between about 90,000 and nearly 550,000 clonotypes were identified for each individual. After reads with improper barcode index combinations were thrown out, a cloneset for each library was built using the MiTCR software. MiTCR filtered or rescued low-quality reads and corrected PCR and sequencing errors when assembling CDR3 clonotypes. Artificial out-of-frame clonotypes were removed by being mapped to in-frame sequences, with one indel in the CDR3 allowed. V and J gene usage similarity between donors was measured as Jensen-Shannon divergence divided by mean entropy. Using fastp at Q25 and MiXCR, TCRdb reprocessed the public reads and kept productive beta chains. For every CDR3 protein sequence, its rows merge into one entry that carries the most common genes and DNA. Here the V and J calls rest on TCRdb's processing, not on the authors' analysis. This sample is represented by 300,000 to 400,000 distinct CDR3 sequences; roughly 31% of them were singletons. About 6.1% of the sample is taken by the ten largest.

Donors were six healthy women forming three monozygous twin pairs. Each of the three twin pairs had been raised together, and the twins in each pair were thought likely to have encountered the same infectious agents and vaccines. TCR cDNA libraries were prepared from RNA that was isolated from peripheral blood mononuclear cells. The source is a woman aged 18-55 years in good health. Rearrangement joined TRBV20-1 to TRBJ1-5; the D gene is unclear. Sequencing input: PBMCs. Read as DNA, the sequence is TGCAGTGCTAGAGAAGGGAAAACTTCTCCCCAGCATTTT. It codes for CSAREGKTSPQHF.